This record concerns one TCR beta chain sequence. The listed genes are named as in mouse. The missing CDR3 end, 1 residue past where the read stops, is filled in from the germline J gene. This entry is derived from a study of tissue T cells after allogeneic stem cell transplantation. Germline CDR1 is NSQYPW and CDR2 is LRSPGD (reference sequence). This CDR3 has 12 residues. Trimming took off 5 bases at V and 4 bases at J, with 7 bases between the two ends. Clones were sequenced by immunoSEQ multiplex PCR, and TCRdb holds only the in-frame ones, with some missing. The sample comprises 45,000 to 50,000 clones, around 73% of which are singletons, and 0.7% rests with the top ten.

The source is a pool of C57BL/6 mice in good health. The chain uses TRBV1 and TRBJ2-4, with D possibly TRBD2 on 6 matching bases. The sequencing input was sorted cells pooled from one or two spleens. This CDR3 is CTCSRLENTLYF. The part of the CDR3 DNA that was read is TGCACCTGCAGTCGACTGGAAAACACCTTGTAC.